Each of the 23 T cell receptor beta chains below was sequenced from the same sample in a study of blood T cell repertoires in COVID-19. Sequencing used immunoSEQ multiplex PCR; TCRdb keeps in-frame clones, though not all of them. The sample has about 150,000 clones; roughly 80% are singletons. Sample: peripheral blood. These receptors were taken from a man between 65 and 85 years old with active or convalescent COVID-19.

The CDR3 region is CASSPRGTVGNEQFF. CDR3 nucleotide sequence: TGTGCCAGCTCACCACGTGGTACTGTCGGTAATGAGCAGTTCTTC. The V and J genes are TRBV18 and TRBJ2-1, with unresolved D. There are 15 residues in the CDR3. Germline V gene sequence: CDR1 KGHSH, CDR2 LQKENI. Trimming stripped 1 base from V and 7 bases from J, with 14 bases between.

This clone was counted only a few times. J is TRBJ2-7 and V is TRBV28; 9 nucleotides align to TRBD1. Trimming cost V 5 bases and J 3 bases; bases outside gene matches: 2. In germline, CDR1 is MDHEN, CDR2 SYDVKM. The CDR3 length is 13 residues. This chain's CDR3 is CASSPGQGYEQYF. The CDR3 DNA follows: TGTGCCAGCAGTCCGGGACAGGGCTACGAGCAGTACTTC.

CDR3 sequence: CASSPYGTGKNIQYF. DNA of the CDR3: TGTGCCAGTAGTCCCTACGGGACAGGAAAAAACATTCAGTACTTC. This chain uses TRBV19 with TRBJ2-4; 8 bases fit TRBD1. Germline-derived CDR1 and CDR2 are LNHDA and SQIVND (reference sequence). This CDR3 has 15 residues. V lost 5 bases, J lost 4 bases, and 7 bases stayed unmatched.

This rearrangement joins TRBV3-1 (or the pseudogene TRBV3-2) to TRBJ1-1; TRBD1 might be the D (5 bases). This CDR3 is 13 amino acids long. Trimming took 1 base from V and 5 from J, leaving 8 bases between them. Germline loops: CDR1 LGHDT, CDR2 YNNKEL (reference sequence). The CDR3 here is CASSQVGGTEAFF. As DNA, the CDR3 is TGTGCCAGCAGCCAAGTGGGGGGGACTGAAGCTTTCTTT.

This clone came up once. The chain uses TRBV30 and TRBJ1-1; the match to TRBD1 covers 7 bases. This CDR3 spans 15 amino acids. Germline V lookup: CDR1 GTSNPN, CDR2 SVGIG (reference sequence). V was pared by 2 bases and J by 2 bases, with 8 bases of the junction left unmatched. CDR3 DNA: TGTGCCTGGAGTACCTCCCAGGGGGGTAACACTGAAGCTTTCTTT. Amino acid sequence: CAWSTSQGGNTEAFF.

This clone was seen just once. The chain joins TRBV5-1 to TRBJ2-5; TRBD2 agrees at 12 bases. This CDR3 is built from 15 residues. V lost 3 bases to trimming and J lost 4 bases; unmatched junction nucleotides: 4. Looked up from germline, CDR1 is SGHRS and CDR2 is YFSETQ. CDR3 nucleotides: TGCGCCAGCAGCTCTAGCGGGGGGGCCGGAGAGACCCAGTACTTC. This translates into CASSSSGGAGETQYF.

CDR3 amino acids: CASSGGLAGVGGAGELFF. The CDR3 DNA is TGTGCCAGCAGTGGAGGACTAGCGGGAGTTGGGGGGGCCGGGGAGCTGTTTTTT. The chain has TRBV25-1 and TRBJ2-2, with 13 bases lining up with TRBD2. This CDR3 has 18 amino acids. V shed 4 bases and J 6 bases; nucleotides not matched to a gene: 11. From germline, CDR1 is MGHDK and CDR2 SYGVNS.

This rearrangement joins TRBV29-1 to TRBJ1-3, with 9 nucleotides matching TRBD1. The germline gives CDR1 SQVTM, CDR2 ANQGSEA. CDR3 length: 13 residues. Germline trimming cut 7 bases from V and 4 bases from J; bases unmatched to any gene: 5. As DNA, the CDR3 is TGCAGCGCCAGGGACAGGGAGGGAAACACCATATATTTT. Translating gives CSARDREGNTIYF.

This chain uses TRBV9 with TRBJ1-1; D may be TRBD1 (6 bases). The CDR3 extends over 14 amino acids. Between the trimmed V and J ends, which lost 4 bases and 7 bases, there was a span of 17 bases. Per the germline V gene, CDR1 is SGDLS and CDR2 is YYNGEE. DNA of the CDR3: TGTGCCAGCAGCCTCAGTGGGACACCGCATGAAGCTTTCTTT. It translates to CASSLSGTPHEAFF.

The chain's CDR3 is CASSPLGQGENTIYF. In DNA form, the CDR3 reads TGTGCCAGCTCACCACTGGGACAGGGGGAAAACACCATATATTTT. This sequence joins TRBV18 and TRBJ1-3; 11 bases fit TRBD1. J gave up 6 bases and V 1 base, and 2 bases lay outside the gene matches. Germline values: CDR1 KGHSH, CDR2 LQKENI. The CDR3 contains 15 residues.

The rearrangement joins TRBV9 to TRBJ2-2; D gene ambiguous. This CDR3 has 13 amino acids. The germline V gene encodes CDR1 SGDLS and CDR2 YYNGEE. Trimming shortened V by 0 bases and J by 3 bases, and 3 bases separated the two germline ends. The CDR3 loop is CASSVAYTGELFF. The CDR3 bases are TGTGCCAGCAGCGTAGCTTACACCGGGGAGCTGTTTTTT.

This chain joins TRBV27 and TRBJ2-7; the match to TRBD1 covers 11 bases. CDR1 is MNHEY, CDR2 SMNVEV, per germline (reference sequence). V gave up 8 bases and J gave up 5 bases; unmatched junction bases: 5. The CDR3 has 13 residues. The CDR3 spells CASGDRGYNEQYF. In nucleotides, the CDR3 is TGTGCCAGCGGGGACAGGGGGTACAACGAGCAGTACTTC.

Relative to its sample, this clone is medium-sized. The chain carries TRBV13 and TRBJ2-5; 7 bases are a match to TRBD1. CDR1 is PRHDT, CDR2 FYEKMQ, per germline (reference sequence). The CDR3 runs 16 residues. The V and J ends lost 1 base and 1 base, in that order; junction bases with no gene match: 6. CDR3: CASSLEGAPSQETQYF. In DNA, the CDR3 is TGTGCCAGCAGCTTAGAGGGGGCCCCCTCCCAAGAGACCCAGTACTTC.

The chain combines TRBV18 with TRBJ1-5, with a weak D call TRBD1 (5 bases). CDR3 length: 16 residues. In germline, CDR1 is KGHSH, CDR2 LQKENI. V dropped 3 bases and J dropped 7 bases, with 19 bases sitting between them. The CDR3 DNA reads TGTGCCAGCTCACCTGGGGGGGGTGGGCCCCAGCAGCCCCAGCATTTT. Translating it yields CASSPGGGGPQQPQHF. Full variable domain (rest looked up from reference TRBV18 and TRBJ1-5): NAGVMQNPRHLVRRRGQEARLRCSPMKGHSHVYWYRQLPEEGLKFMVYLQKENIIDESGMPKERFSAEFPKEGPSILRIQQVVRGDSAAYFCASSPGGGGPQQPQHFGDGTRLSIL.

The chain combines TRBV6-2 or TRBV6-3 with TRBJ2-1; 11 bases line up with TRBD2. Unmatched junction bases numbered 5, after V lost 4 bases and J lost 3 bases. CDR1 MNHEY and CDR2 SVGEGT come from the germline V gene. The CDR3 runs to 16 residues. The CDR3 region is CASSLASGGNYNEQFF. DNA of the CDR3: TGTGCCAGCAGTTTGGCTAGCGGGGGGAACTACAATGAGCAGTTCTTC.

J is TRBJ1-4 and V is TRBV5-1, with 10 bases aligning to TRBD1. The CDR3 consists of 18 residues. With 4 bases clipped from V and 0 bases from J, the junction kept 9 bases outside the gene matches. The germline CDR1 and CDR2 sequences are SGHRS and YFSETQ. CDR3 coding DNA: TGCGCCAGCAGCGCGGGGACAGGGGCTTTTGCAACTAATGAAAAACTGTTTTTT. Translation: CASSAGTGAFATNEKLFF.

The chain employs TRBV13 and TRBJ2-1; tentatively, D is TRBD2 (6 bases). Germline V gene lookup returns CDR1 PRHDT and CDR2 FYEKMQ (reference sequence). V lost 7 bases, J lost 7 bases, and 8 bases lay in between. This CDR3 is built from 11 residues. The CDR3 DNA follows: TGTGCCAGCACCCGGGGGAATGAGCAGTTCTTC. Protein sequence: CASTRGNEQFF.

CDR3 residues: CASSFLGGVNEKLFF. DNA for the CDR3: TGTGCCAGCAGTTTTCTGGGGGGAGTGAATGAAAAACTGTTTTTT. V and J are TRBV27 and TRBJ1-4, with D maybe TRBD1 (5 bases). The germline CDR1 and CDR2 sequences are MNHEY and SMNVEV (reference sequence). This CDR3 has 15 residues. V lost 3 bases and J 5 bases, leaving 13 bases between the germline ends.

The chain combines TRBV18 with TRBJ1-4, with TRBD1 matching over 7 bases. V was pared by 3 bases and J by 7 bases, with 2 bases of the junction left unmatched. The CDR3 spans 13 residues. Per the germline V gene, CDR1 is KGHSH and CDR2 is LQKENI. CDR3 sequence reads: CASSPTGREKLFF. In nucleotides, the CDR3 is TGTGCCAGCTCACCGACAGGGCGTGAAAAACTGTTTTTT. The whole variable domain, remainder taken from reference TRBV18 and TRBJ1-4, is NAGVMQNPRHLVRRRGQEARLRCSPMKGHSHVYWYRQLPEEGLKFMVYLQKENIIDESGMPKERFSAEFPKEGPSILRIQQVVRGDSAAYFCASSPTGREKLFFGSGTQLSVL.

The chain recombines TRBV7-2 with TRBJ1-5, with D hard to call. Germline CDR1 is SGHTA and CDR2 is FQGNSA. This CDR3 is 15 amino acids long. Trimming left V 5 bases short and J 0 bases short, with 11 bases between. The DNA for the CDR3 is TGTGCCAGCAGCCTGGGCCGAAGTAGCAATCAGCCCCAGCATTTT. Translated, it gives CASSLGRSSNQPQHF.

The chain couples TRBV10-2 to TRBJ2-1; D is perhaps TRBD1 (6 bases). Germline V CDR1 and CDR2: WSHSY, SAAADI. V lost 5 bases to trimming and J lost 5 bases, with 22 bases between them. This CDR3 has 17 residues. CDR3 DNA: TGCGCCAGCAGTCACAGTAGTAGGGGGTTAGGTAACAATGAGCAGTTCTTC. Protein sequence: CASSHSSRGLGNNEQFF.

J is TRBJ2-1 and V is TRBV7-2; TRBD2 matches at 14 bases. Unmatched junction bases numbered 2, after V lost 6 bases and J lost 4 bases. CDR1 SGHTA and CDR2 FQGNSA come from the germline V gene. This CDR3 spans 15 amino acids. CDR3 protein: CASRRLAGGYNEQFF. CDR3 sequence (DNA): TGTGCCAGCAGGCGACTAGCGGGAGGGTACAATGAGCAGTTCTTC.

CDR3 sequence (DNA): TGCGCCAGCAGCCAAGGTCCCTCGAATCAGCCCCAGCATTTT. This gives the protein CASSQGPSNQPQHF. The rearrangement joins TRBV4-3 to TRBJ1-5; D is ambiguous. The V end was cut by 1 base, the J end by 4 bases, with 8 bases between. This CDR3 is 14 amino acids long. Germline CDR1 is LGHNA and CDR2 is YSLEER.